This T cell receptor beta chain is drawn from a study of blood T cell repertoires in COVID-19. The overall study: COVID-19 samples collected from the United States, Italy and Spain covered acute and convalescent phases. In each case, the material was cDNA or gDNA derived from T cells, B-cell-depleted T cells, or PBMCs.

Per the original methods: From reference gene primer amplification, estimates of nucleated cell counts were derived. Method: immunoSEQ multiplex PCR; TCRdb's copy keeps in-frame clones and lacks some. Clonal size and the V and J genes are those of that table, whereas D and trimming came from the DNA. The sample consists of approximately 110,000 clones, about 88% of them appearing once. Trimming pared 7 bases from V and 7 bases from J, leaving 20 bases between. The germline gives CDR1 SQVTM, CDR2 ANQGSEA. There are 13 residues in the CDR3. Of note for this clone: The sample holds other DNA sequences that translate to the same CDR3.

This chain links TRBV29-1 with TRBJ2-7; tentatively, D is TRBD2 (7 bases). The sequence derives from a human donor in a cohort sampled during active COVID-19. The sample taken for sequencing was peripheral blood. The CDR3 DNA follows: TGCAGCGCTGGGTGGGGAGGGGGGCGGGAGCAGTACTTC. Translation: CSAGWGGGREQYF.